A single sample is the source of the 9 T cell receptor beta chains below, sequenced in a study of blood T cell repertoires in COVID-19. Assay: immunoSEQ multiplex PCR; the TCRdb copy retains only in-frame clones and omits some. The table has under 250,000 clones, 75% to 85% seen once. The material sequenced was peripheral blood. These receptors all stem from a man aged 50 to 60 with active or convalescent COVID-19.

V gene TRBV19 combines with J gene TRBJ2-7; 8 bases map to TRBD2. CDR3 size: 14 residues. CDR1 and CDR2 from the germline V gene are LNHDA and SQIVND (reference sequence). J lost 4 bases, V lost 4 bases, and 6 bases had no gene match. The CDR3 DNA reads TGTGCCAGTAGTACGGGAGGGCCCGTGTACGAGCAGTACTTC. This sequence encodes CASSTGGPVYEQYF.

This rearrangement joins TRBV5-1 to TRBJ2-1, with D possibly TRBD2 on 6 matching bases. CDR1 is SGHRS, CDR2 YFSETQ, per germline. V was trimmed by 1 base and J by 10 bases, leaving 18 bases between them. This CDR3 contains 15 residues. The CDR3 coding sequence is TGCGCCAGCAGCTTGTTAGCGGCTAAATTACGGGAGCAGTTCTTC. Its protein is CASSLLAAKLREQFF.

V usage is TRBV7-2 and J usage is TRBJ2-7; 8 bases are a match to TRBD1. The CDR3 runs 15 residues. The trim removed 1 base at V and 3 bases at J, leaving 5 bases unmatched. Germline CDR1 and CDR2: SGHTA and FQGNSA. CDR3 sequence: CASSLGQGLIYEQYF. The DNA for the CDR3 is TGTGCCAGCAGCTTAGGACAGGGGTTGATCTACGAGCAGTACTTC.

This clone appeared once. This rearrangement joins TRBV4-3 to TRBJ2-1; 7 positions agree with TRBD2. J gave up 3 bases and V 0 bases, and 2 bases lay outside the gene matches. CDR1 and CDR2 from the germline V gene are LGHNA and YSLEER. CDR3 size: 15 residues. In DNA form, the CDR3 reads TGCGCCAGCAGCCAAGAGCTAGCGGACTACAATGAGCAGTTCTTC. Its protein product is CASSQELADYNEQFF.

In this sample, this clone turned up a few times. The chain uses TRBV5-4 and TRBJ2-3, with TRBD2 matching 8 bases. Trimming at V came to 2 bases and at J to 4 bases, leaving 6 bases not matched to a gene. Germline assignment: CDR1 SGHNT and CDR2 YYREEE (reference sequence). The CDR3 loop spans 15 amino acids. The CDR3 DNA sequence: TGTGCCAGCAGCTTTTACGCGGGAGGAGCAGATACGCAGTATTTT. Translating it yields CASSFYAGGADTQYF. Complete variable domain (other parts from reference TRBV5-4 and TRBJ2-3): ETGVTQSPTHLIKTRGQQVTLRCSSQSGHNTVSWYQQALGQGPQFIFQYYREEENGRGNFPPRFSGLQFPNYSSELNVNALELDDSALYLCASSFYAGGADTQYFGPGTRLTVL.

The rearrangement links TRBV18 to TRBJ2-7; perhaps TRBD2 as D (6 bases). Per the germline V gene, CDR1 is KGHSH and CDR2 is LQKENI. The CDR3 is 16 residues long. Trimming cost V 2 bases and J 1 base, with 15 bases left between them. CDR3 bases: TGTGCCAGCTCACCAATGCCGGGGGTCCCGTCCTACGAGCAGTACGTC. Its translation is CASSPMPGVPSYEQYV.

This clone appeared once. V usage is TRBV4-2 and J usage is TRBJ1-2, with 8 bases fitting TRBD1. The trim removed 0 bases at V and 7 bases at J, leaving 7 bases unmatched. The CDR3 spans 15 residues. CDR1 and CDR2 from the germline V gene are LGHNA and YNFKEQ. In DNA form, the CDR3 reads TGTGCCAGCAGCCAAGATGATTCCAGGGGGCTTGGCTACACCTTC. Protein sequence: CASSQDDSRGLGYTF.

J is TRBJ2-1 and V is TRBV6-5, with 9 nucleotides matching TRBD2. Germline V gives CDR1 MNHEY, CDR2 SVGAGI. This CDR3 is built from 16 residues. Trimming at V came to 3 bases and at J to 2 bases, leaving 5 bases not matched to a gene. The chain's CDR3 is CASSYHPSGAYNEQFF. CDR3 sequence (DNA): TGTGCCAGCAGTTATCATCCTAGCGGGGCCTACAATGAGCAGTTCTTC.

This chain connects TRBV7-2 to TRBJ2-2; 7 positions agree with TRBD2. This CDR3 region has 16 residues. Trimming took 5 bases from V and 5 from J; bases not matched to a gene: 11. Germline V CDR1 and CDR2: SGHTA, FQGNSA. The CDR3 sequence is CASSPLPGGKTGELFF. For the CDR3, the DNA is TGTGCCAGCAGCCCCCTTCCGGGAGGTAAAACCGGGGAGCTGTTTTTT.